One T cell receptor (beta chain) is described in this entry. Its antigen is not identified. This sample was included in a study of T cells expressing NK-cell markers. At the level of the study: Beta-chain profiling covered CD3+CD56+NKG2C+, CD3+CD56+NKG2C- and CD3+CD56-NKG2C+ sorted subsets. Study findings and constraints: Dominant NKG2C+ clonotypes made up about 1.0-7.5% of CD8+ T cells in six donors.

Production of TCR beta cDNA relied on 5'RACE template switching with UMIs. TCRdb re-called the 5' RACE reads; one entry per CDR3 protein, DNA not given. There are fewer than 25,000 distinct CDR3 sequences in the sample, with roughly three fifths held by the top ten. The CDR3 runs 16 residues. Per germline, CDR1 DFQATT and CDR2 SNEGSKA (reference sequence). Source material: blood T cells: a sorted CD56 or NKG2C T cell subset, CD4+ or CD8+ T cells, or bulk PBMC T cells (not recorded which). The receptor was isolated from a man aged 18-75 years in good health. This chain joins TRBV20-1 and TRBJ2-1; the D gene TCRdb calls, TRBD1, cannot be checked with no DNA. The CDR3 protein is CSAEEIAGGQGNEQFF.